The present TCR beta chain was sequenced within a study of blood T cell repertoires in COVID-19 (dated by TCRdb to about 2020). For context, the study as a whole: The collaborator samples originated in the United States, Italy and Spain and spanned the acute and convalescent phases of COVID-19. Samples came from the ongoing ImmuneRACE study (first 160 participants) plus 1,254 subjects from 6 global collaborators. The dataset comprised deeply sampled blood TCRbeta repertoires from subjects exposed to, actively infected with, or recovered from COVID-19. Sample metadata almost always included a de-identified subject ID, COVID-19 status, age in years and sex. The repertoires were released in a freely available public database intended as a resource for research on the immune response to SARS-CoV-2. Where available, HLA class I and class II types were taken from metadata supplied by the sample provider and were not determined by assay-based typing. The prospective study material was composed of cDNA or gDNA derived from T cells, B-cell-depleted T cells, or PBMCs. What the research found in general, with its limitations: How much clinical and demographic metadata was included differed by source and by participant, and the metadata was provided uncurated.

Concerning this clone: The antigen it recognizes is unknown. Base qualities are not provided; no much larger clone lies one nucleotide away.

The CDR3 goes from the cysteine to the phenylalanine over 17 residues. The kept DNA is CDR3 alone, 51 bases in frame from the first base. The V end gives up 8 bases and the J end 1 base, leaving 13 bases in the junction not matched to a gene. In the germline V gene, CDR1 corresponds to SNHLY and CDR2 to FYNNEI. TCRbeta CDR3 regions were amplified from genomic DNA by means of the immunoSEQ Assay, a bias-controlled multiplex PCR. The source study handled its data this way. The number of nucleated cells in each sample was estimated by amplification of reference gene primers within the assay. To quantify the absolute abundance of each unique TCRbeta CDR3 rearrangement, sequence reads were collapsed and filtered. Productive Simpson clonality was computed per sample as the square root of Simpson's diversity index over productive rearrangements. TCRdb carries this immuneACCESS record with in-frame sequences only. Its versions omit some clonotypes, under half of them owing to an unresolved V gene in the studies checked, with the rest unexplained. That table is the source of V, J and clone size, and D and trimming were worked out from the DNA. The table for this sample lists some 180,000 clones; 88% of them were counted only once. The top ten constitute approximately 2.1% of the sample.

Samples from volunteer blood donors who had recovered from COVID-19 were contributed by a second Seattle source. The collaborating institutions used their own protocols to collect whole blood in K2EDTA tubes. For TCRbeta analysis, collaborators shipped samples in one of three forms: frozen whole blood, isolated PBMCs, or DNA extracted from either of those sample types. In this chain, TRBV2 is recombined with TRBJ1-2; 10 central nucleotides agree with TRBD1. The receptor was isolated from a man in his fifties or sixties who had recovered from COVID-19. The sequenced material came from peripheral blood. The CDR3 here reads CASPEQGQGTSNYGYTF. At the DNA level, the sequence is TGTGCCAGCCCCGAACAGGGACAGGGGACCAGTAACTATGGCTACACCTTC.